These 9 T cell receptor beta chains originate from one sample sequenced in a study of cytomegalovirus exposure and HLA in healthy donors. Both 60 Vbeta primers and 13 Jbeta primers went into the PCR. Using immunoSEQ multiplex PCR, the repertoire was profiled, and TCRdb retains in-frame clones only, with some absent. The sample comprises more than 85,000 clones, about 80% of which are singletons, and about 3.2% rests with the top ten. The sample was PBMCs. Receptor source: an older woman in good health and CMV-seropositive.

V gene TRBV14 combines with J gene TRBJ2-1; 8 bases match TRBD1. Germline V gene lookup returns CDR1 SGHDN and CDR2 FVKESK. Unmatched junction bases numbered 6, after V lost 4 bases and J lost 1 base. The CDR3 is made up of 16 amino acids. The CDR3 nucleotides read TGTGCCAGCAGCCGTGGACAGGGTCCGTCCTACAATGAGCAGTTCTTC. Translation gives CASSRGQGPSYNEQFF.

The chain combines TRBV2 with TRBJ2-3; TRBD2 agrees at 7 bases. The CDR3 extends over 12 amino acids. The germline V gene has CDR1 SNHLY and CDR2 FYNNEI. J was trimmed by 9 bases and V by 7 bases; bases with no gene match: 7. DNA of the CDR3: TGTGCCAGCACCGGACGGGAGGCGACGCAGTATTTT. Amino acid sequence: CASTGREATQYF.

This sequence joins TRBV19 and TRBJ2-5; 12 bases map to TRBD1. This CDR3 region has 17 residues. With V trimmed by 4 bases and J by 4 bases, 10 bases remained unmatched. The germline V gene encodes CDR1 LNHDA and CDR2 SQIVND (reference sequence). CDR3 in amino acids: CASSKSPGTGGRETQYF. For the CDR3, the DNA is TGTGCCAGTAGTAAATCCCCCGGGACAGGGGGCCGAGAGACCCAGTACTTC.

The CDR3, as DNA: TGTGCCAGCAGCTTTTTCGGGGGGGAGCCCCAGCATTTT. Residues: CASSFFGGEPQHF. The chain carries TRBV5-4 and TRBJ1-5, with D possibly being TRBD1 (5 bases). V was trimmed by 2 bases and J by 8 bases, leaving 11 bases between them. The CDR3 contains 13 residues. The V gene's germline CDR1 is SGHNT and CDR2 YYREEE (reference sequence).

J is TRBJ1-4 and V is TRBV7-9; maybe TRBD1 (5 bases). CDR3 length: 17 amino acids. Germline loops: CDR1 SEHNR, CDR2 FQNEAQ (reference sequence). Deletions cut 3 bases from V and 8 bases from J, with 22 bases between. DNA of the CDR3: TGTGCCAGCAGCTTGGGGCATTTCGGCAGGGCCGAGGAAAAACTGTTTTTT. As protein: CASSLGHFGRAEEKLFF.

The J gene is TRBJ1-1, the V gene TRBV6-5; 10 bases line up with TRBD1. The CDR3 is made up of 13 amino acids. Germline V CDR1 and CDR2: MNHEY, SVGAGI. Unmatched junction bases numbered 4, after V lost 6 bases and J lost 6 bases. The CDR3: CASSLGQGAEAFF. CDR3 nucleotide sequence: TGTGCCAGCAGCCTTGGACAGGGGGCTGAAGCTTTCTTT.

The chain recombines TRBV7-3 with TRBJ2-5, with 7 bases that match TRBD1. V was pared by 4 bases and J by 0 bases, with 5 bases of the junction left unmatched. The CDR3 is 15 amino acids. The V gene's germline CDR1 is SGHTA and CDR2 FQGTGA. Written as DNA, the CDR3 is TGTGCCAGCAGCTCGTACAGGGGAGACCAAGAGACCCAGTACTTC. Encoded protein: CASSSYRGDQETQYF.

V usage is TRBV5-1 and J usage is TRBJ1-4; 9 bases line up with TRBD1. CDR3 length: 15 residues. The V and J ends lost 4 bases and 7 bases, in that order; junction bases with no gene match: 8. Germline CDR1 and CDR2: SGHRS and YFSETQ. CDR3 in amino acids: CASSATGQGAEKLFF. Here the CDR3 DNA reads TGCGCCAGCAGCGCGACGGGACAGGGCGCTGAAAAACTGTTTTTT.

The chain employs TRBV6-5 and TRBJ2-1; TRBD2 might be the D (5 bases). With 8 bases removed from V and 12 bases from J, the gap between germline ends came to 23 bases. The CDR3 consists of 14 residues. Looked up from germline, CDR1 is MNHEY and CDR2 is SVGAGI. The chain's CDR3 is CASFPLRPGRGQFF. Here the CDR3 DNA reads TGTGCCAGCTTTCCCCTTAGGCCGGGCCGGGGGCAGTTCTTC.